Below are 5 T cell receptor beta chains sequenced from a single sample in a study of blood T cell repertoires in COVID-19. Method: immunoSEQ multiplex PCR; TCRdb's copy keeps in-frame clones and lacks some. The data show about 150,000 clones, about 89% seen once. The sequencing input was peripheral blood. These receptor sequences come from a man aged 55-75 years with active or convalescent COVID-19.

The chain has TRBV2 and TRBJ1-3; no clear D. This CDR3 has 12 amino acids. The germline gives CDR1 SNHLY, CDR2 FYNNEI. V lost 3 bases and J 4 bases, leaving 4 bases between the germline ends. CDR3 residues: CASSERGNTIYF. CDR3 bases: TGTGCCAGCAGTGAGAGGGGAAACACCATATATTTT.

The chain links TRBV9 to TRBJ2-7; 9 nucleotides align to TRBD2. Looked up from germline, CDR1 is SGDLS and CDR2 is YYNGEE. V trimming: 4 bases; J trimming: 2 bases; junction bases outside the gene matches: 13. The length of the CDR3 is 17 residues. CDR3 coding DNA: TGTGCCAGCAGCACTAGACTAGCGGCACTGACTCCCTACGAGCAGTACTTC. This sequence encodes CASSTRLAALTPYEQYF.

V and J are TRBV7-2 and TRBJ2-1; 11 positions agree with TRBD2. In germline, CDR1 is SGHTA, CDR2 FQGNSA. The J segment lost 4 bases and the V segment lost 2 bases, leaving 1 base of the junction unmatched. The CDR3 length is 15 residues. CDR3 region: CASSLSSGGYNEQFF. The CDR3 nucleotides are TGTGCCAGCAGCTTATCTAGCGGGGGGTACAATGAGCAGTTCTTC.

This chain connects TRBV18 to TRBJ1-6; D is possibly TRBD1 (5 bases). V was pared by 2 bases and J by 8 bases, with 16 bases between. Germline-derived CDR1 and CDR2 are KGHSH and LQKENI. The CDR3 length is 16 residues. CDR3 DNA sequence: TGTGCCAGCTCACCAACCGCAGGGAATGGGGATTCACCCCTCCACTTT. Protein product: CASSPTAGNGDSPLHF.

The chain links TRBV15 to TRBJ1-1; 7 bases agree with TRBD1. The CDR3 covers 16 residues. Per the germline V gene, CDR1 is LNHNV and CDR2 is YYDKDF (reference sequence). V was pared by 0 bases and J by 2 bases, with 6 bases of the junction left unmatched. This CDR3 is CATSRDRAGGNTEAFF. CDR3 nucleotides: TGTGCCACCAGCAGAGATCGGGCAGGGGGAAACACTGAAGCTTTCTTT.